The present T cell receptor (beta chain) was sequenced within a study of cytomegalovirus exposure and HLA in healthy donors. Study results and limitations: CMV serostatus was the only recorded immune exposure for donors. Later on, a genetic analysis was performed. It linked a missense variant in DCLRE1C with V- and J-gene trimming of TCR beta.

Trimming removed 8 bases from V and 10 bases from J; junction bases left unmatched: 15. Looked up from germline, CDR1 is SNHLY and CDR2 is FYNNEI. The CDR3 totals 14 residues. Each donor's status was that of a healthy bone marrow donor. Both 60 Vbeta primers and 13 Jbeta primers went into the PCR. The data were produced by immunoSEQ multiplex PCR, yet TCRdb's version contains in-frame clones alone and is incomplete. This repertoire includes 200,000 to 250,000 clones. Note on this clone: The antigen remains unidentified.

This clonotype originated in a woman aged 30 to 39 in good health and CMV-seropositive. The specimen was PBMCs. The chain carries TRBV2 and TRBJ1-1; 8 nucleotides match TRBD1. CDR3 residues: CASSFLGQGGRAFF. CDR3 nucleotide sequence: TGTGCCAGCTCTTTTCTCGGACAGGGTGGGCGAGCTTTCTTT.